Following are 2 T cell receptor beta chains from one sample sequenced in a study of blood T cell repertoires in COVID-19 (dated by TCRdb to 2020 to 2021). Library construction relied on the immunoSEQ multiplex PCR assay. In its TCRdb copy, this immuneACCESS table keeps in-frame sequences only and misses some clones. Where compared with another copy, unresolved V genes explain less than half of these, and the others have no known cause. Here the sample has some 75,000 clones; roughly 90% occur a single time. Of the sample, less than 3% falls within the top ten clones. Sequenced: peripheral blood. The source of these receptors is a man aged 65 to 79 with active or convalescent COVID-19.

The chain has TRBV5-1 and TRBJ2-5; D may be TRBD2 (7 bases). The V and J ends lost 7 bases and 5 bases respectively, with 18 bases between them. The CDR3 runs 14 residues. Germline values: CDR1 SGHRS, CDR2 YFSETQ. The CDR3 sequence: CASAIRGAGETQYF. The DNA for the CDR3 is TGCGCCAGCGCAATTCGGGGGGCCGGTGAGACCCAGTACTTC.

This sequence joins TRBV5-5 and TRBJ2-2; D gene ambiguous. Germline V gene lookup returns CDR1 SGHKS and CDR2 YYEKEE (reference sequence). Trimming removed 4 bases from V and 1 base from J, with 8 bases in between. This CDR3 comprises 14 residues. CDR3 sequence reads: CASSRTVNTGELFF. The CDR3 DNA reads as TGTGCCAGCAGCCGAACAGTGAACACCGGGGAGCTGTTTTTT.